This T cell receptor beta chain was found in a study of molecular identifiers for immune sequencing clone quantification. Study outcomes and limitations: Clonotypes surpassing 20 RNA copies contained over 98% of effector molecules, versus under 1% in naive cells.

Regarding this clonotype: Its antigen remains unknown.

TCRdb called the PCR reads again in MiXCR, with one record for every CDR3 protein. The sample carries approximately 550,000 distinct CDR3 sequences, around a fifth recorded once. Trimming removed 8 bases at V and 3 bases at J, with 15 bases between. The CDR3 consists of 15 residues. The source material was naive CD8+ T cells from blood, with Jurkat cell RNA spiked in. Subset given: FACS-sorted CD8+CD4-CCR7+CD45RA+ naive T cells. This chain links TRBV5-3 with TRBJ1-6; no reliable D call. TRBV5-3 qualifies as an ORF whose function is uncertain. This TCR came from a human donor in good health. Some libraries in this study had Jurkat cell RNA spiked in. The CDR3 DNA reads TGTGCCAGCAGACATGACCCGGACTATAATTCACCCCTCCACTTT. It codes for CASRHDPDYNSPLHF.